In its sample, the clone carrying this T cell receptor beta chain was seen a few times. Its antigen remains unknown. Clones were sequenced by immunoSEQ multiplex PCR, and TCRdb holds only the in-frame ones, with some missing. The sample lists 2,100,000 or so clones, about 94% occurring once. The entry originates in a study of shared clonotypes between healthy human individuals. General study points: Naive subsets generally had larger estimated richness than memory subsets.

Germline assignment: CDR1 LNHDA and CDR2 SQIVND (reference sequence). The germline V and J ends were trimmed by 2 bases and 2 bases, with 15 bases remaining between them. This CDR3 has 16 residues. The TCR originated in a man aged 18 to 29 in good health. Specimen: naive CD4+ T cells sorted from blood. Noted subset: CD45RA+ positively selected. The chain has TRBV19 and TRBJ1-2; D possibly corresponds to TRBD1 (5 bases). CDR3 loop: CASSIWPGGANYGYTF. The CDR3 bases are TGTGCCAGTAGTATATGGCCAGGAGGGGCGAACTATGGCTACACCTTC.